A selection of T cell receptor beta chains follows, all from one sample in a study of human T cells and chemical hapten exposure. MiXCR, applied by TCRdb to the RACE reads, yields one record per CDR3 protein. The sample records approximately 60,000 distinct CDR3 sequences, approximately 10% being singletons. Sequences were derived from whole blood, sampled in connection with sensitization to the hapten diphenylcyclopropenone (DPC). The origin of the receptors is a man aged 35 to 55 with alopecia areata. Some clones in this sample may be carry-over from other donors' samples. CDR3s include the opening cysteine and the closing phenylalanine or tryptophan. The order of the fields is clone size, V gene, J gene, D gene, CDR3 protein, CDR3 DNA. D genes are given only for firm matches. Clone size is stated in some rows and not others, as once, few, many or a class when expanded.

size: few
V: TRBV20-1
J: TRBJ2-3
D: .
CDR3: CSHRSTDTQYF
DNA: TGCAGTCACCGGTCCACAGATACGCAGTATTTT

size: many
V: TRBV9
J: TRBJ2-7
D: TRBD1
CDR3: CASSVTGSYYEQYF
DNA: TGTGCCAGCAGCGTGACAGGGTCGTACTACGAGCAGTACTTC

size: many
V: TRBV5-4
J: TRBJ2-2
D: .
CDR3: CASSLDPSRNTGELFF
DNA: TGTGCCAGCAGCTTGGATCCTAGCAGGAACACCGGGGAGCTGTTTTTT

size: many
V: TRBV13
J: TRBJ2-7
D: TRBD1
CDR3: CASSSGQGRGQYF
DNA: TGTGCCAGCAGCTCGGGACAGGGGCGAGGGCAGTACTTC

size: many
V: TRBV7-7
J: TRBJ2-1
D: TRBD2
CDR3: CASSSGGNEQFF
DNA: TGTGCCAGCAGCTCGGGGGGAAATGAGCAGTTCTTC

size: many
V: TRBV6-4
J: TRBJ2-2
D: TRBD2
CDR3: CASSRLAGVNTGELFF
DNA: TGTGCCAGCAGTCGACTAGCGGGAGTGAACACCGGGGAGCTGTTTTTT

size: .
V: TRBV5-5
J: TRBJ2-5
D: .
CDR3: CASSRLNTETQYF
DNA: TGTGCCAGCAGCCGTCTCAATACCGAGACCCAGTACTTC

size: few
V: TRBV5-6
J: TRBJ2-7
D: .
CDR3: CASSFGLLGEQYF
DNA: TGTGCCAGCAGCTTCGGACTCCTGGGGGAGCAGTACTTC

size: .
V: TRBV7-3
J: TRBJ2-6
D: .
CDR3: CASRGPVLSGANVLTF
DNA: TGTGCCAGCAGGGGGCCGGTGCTCTCTGGGGCCAACGTCCTGACTTTC

size: few
V: TRBV20-1
J: TRBJ2-5
D: .
CDR3: CSARLPRGHGGSRETQYF
DNA: TGCAGTGCTAGACTCCCTAGGGGACACGGCGGGAGTCGTGAGACCCAGTACTTC

size: .
V: TRBV18
J: TRBJ1-1
D: TRBD1
CDR3: CASSPQKQGATEAFF
DNA: TGTGCCAGCTCACCACAGAAACAGGGGGCCACTGAAGCTTTCTTT

size: few
V: TRBV6-5
J: TRBJ1-1
D: TRBD1
CDR3: CASSGTGGEAFF
DNA: TGTGCCAGCAGCGGGACAGGGGGTGAAGCTTTCTTT

size: many
V: TRBV7-3
J: TRBJ1-6
D: .
CDR3: CASSLGTDNSPLHF
DNA: TGTGCCAGCAGCTTGGGGACGGATAATTCACCCCTCCACTTT

size: .
V: TRBV9
J: TRBJ1-6
D: .
CDR3: CASSVGVREYSPLHF
DNA: TGTGCCAGCAGCGTAGGGGTCAGGGAATATTCACCCCTCCACTTT

size: .
V: TRBV5-6
J: TRBJ1-4
D: .
CDR3: CASSLSRDEKLFF
DNA: TGTGCCAGCAGCTTGTCCAGGGATGAAAAACTGTTTTTT

size: .
V: TRBV20-1
J: TRBJ2-4
D: .
CDR3: CSADAHTAKNIQYF
DNA: TGCAGTGCGGATGCTCACACAGCCAAAAACATTCAGTACTTC

size: many
V: TRBV5-1
J: TRBJ2-3
D: .
CDR3: CASSLRSLGTDTQYF
DNA: TGCGCCAGCAGCCTCAGAAGTCTCGGCACAGATACGCAGTATTTT

size: many
V: TRBV7-9
J: TRBJ2-4
D: TRBD1
CDR3: CASSLDETGLAKNIQYF
DNA: TGTGCCAGCAGCTTAGATGAGACAGGGCTAGCCAAAAACATTCAGTACTTC

size: many
V: TRBV20-1
J: TRBJ1-2
D: .
CDR3: CSARDGELAKYGYTF
DNA: TGCAGTGCTAGAGATGGGGAGCTCGCTAAATATGGCTACACCTTC

size: .
V: TRBV7-2
J: TRBJ1-1
D: .
CDR3: CASSLALGGEAFF
DNA: TGTGCCAGCAGCTTAGCATTGGGCGGTGAAGCTTTCTTT

size: many
V: TRBV13
J: TRBJ1-6
D: TRBD1
CDR3: CASSLTTGGRNSPLHF
DNA: TGTGCCAGCAGCTTAACCACAGGGGGGAGAAATTCACCCCTCCACTTT

size: many
V: TRBV5-6
J: TRBJ1-1
D: TRBD1
CDR3: CASSFFRDRHTEAFF
DNA: TGTGCCAGCAGCTTTTTCCGGGACAGACACACTGAAGCTTTCTTT

size: .
V: TRBV19
J: TRBJ2-5
D: TRBD2
CDR3: CASSIASGSGQETQYF
DNA: TGTGCCAGTAGTATAGCTAGCGGGAGCGGGCAAGAGACCCAGTACTTC

size: many
V: TRBV7-9
J: TRBJ2-3
D: .
CDR3: CASREGVDGTDTQYF
DNA: TGTGCCAGCAGAGAAGGGGTTGATGGCACAGATACGCAGTATTTT

size: many
V: TRBV12-3/TRBV12-4
J: TRBJ1-5
D: .
CDR3: CASSTSRGPNQPQHF
DNA: TGTGCCAGCAGTACTAGCCGGGGTCCCAATCAGCCCCAGCATTTT

size: few
V: TRBV5-4
J: TRBJ2-5
D: .
CDR3: CASSLGNGVAGQETQYF
DNA: TGTGCCAGCAGCTTGGGGAACGGGGTTGCGGGACAAGAGACCCAGTACTTC

size: many
V: TRBV3-1
J: TRBJ2-7
D: .
CDR3: CASSQGQASYEQYF
DNA: TGTGCCAGCAGCCAAGGACAGGCTTCCTACGAGCAGTACTTC

size: .
V: TRBV3-1
J: TRBJ1-1
D: .
CDR3: CASSQGGDAFF
DNA: TGTGCCAGCAGCCAAGGGGGTGACGCTTTCTTT

size: many
V: TRBV10-3
J: TRBJ2-2
D: TRBD1
CDR3: CAISDPTGVSTGELFF
DNA: TGTGCCATCAGTGACCCTACAGGGGTCTCCACCGGGGAGCTGTTTTTT

size: many
V: TRBV24-1
J: TRBJ2-1
D: TRBD2
CDR3: CATSVASGEQFF
DNA: TGTGCCACCAGTGTAGCTAGCGGTGAGCAGTTCTTC

size: many
V: TRBV28
J: TRBJ2-7
D: TRBD1
CDR3: CASISRTGTYEQYF
DNA: TGTGCCAGCATTTCCCGGACAGGAACCTACGAGCAGTACTTC

size: few
V: TRBV6-1
J: TRBJ1-5
D: .
CDR3: CASSEIRLLLNQPQHF
DNA: TGTGCCAGCAGTGAAATTCGACTGCTACTCAATCAGCCCCAGCATTTT

size: .
V: TRBV7-6
J: TRBJ1-2
D: TRBD1
CDR3: CASRSGQGYGYTF
DNA: TGTGCCAGCAGATCTGGACAGGGGTATGGCTACACCTTC

size: many
V: TRBV28
J: TRBJ2-7
D: TRBD2
CDR3: CASSPFPGLATSYEQYF
DNA: TGTGCCAGCAGCCCCTTCCCGGGACTAGCTACCTCCTACGAGCAGTACTTC

size: many
V: TRBV30
J: TRBJ2-3
D: TRBD2
CDR3: CAWSVPLLAPSTDTQYF
DNA: TGTGCCTGGAGTGTCCCCTTACTAGCGCCTAGCACAGATACGCAGTATTTT

size: .
V: TRBV2
J: TRBJ2-7
D: .
CDR3: CASSKERGTSYEQYF
DNA: TGTGCCAGCAGTAAGGAGAGGGGGACAAGCTACGAGCAGTACTTC

size: few
V: TRBV12-3/TRBV12-4
J: TRBJ2-1
D: .
CDR3: CASSFRRDTVAYYNEQFF
DNA: TGTGCCAGCAGTTTCCGACGGGACACGGTAGCGTATTACAATGAGCAGTTCTTC

size: .
V: TRBV12-3/TRBV12-4
J: TRBJ2-3
D: TRBD2
CDR3: CASRRSGSLTDTQYF
DNA: TGTGCCAGCAGACGGAGCGGGAGCTTGACAGATACGCAGTATTTT

size: few
V: TRBV2
J: TRBJ2-7
D: .
CDR3: CASTAHATTYEQYF
DNA: TGTGCCAGCACCGCCCATGCTACAACCTACGAGCAGTACTTC

size: few
V: TRBV29-1
J: TRBJ2-1
D: TRBD2
CDR3: CSSDGGSREQFF
DNA: TGCAGCTCAGACGGCGGGAGTAGGGAGCAGTTCTTC

size: .
V: TRBV11-2
J: TRBJ2-2
D: TRBD2
CDR3: CASSLVYEAGGSGELFF
DNA: TGTGCCAGCAGCTTAGTTTACGAAGCGGGAGGTTCCGGGGAGCTGTTTTTT

size: few
V: TRBV18
J: TRBJ2-7
D: .
CDR3: CASSPGSAWGASGHEQYF
DNA: TGTGCCAGCTCACCAGGGAGCGCATGGGGGGCTAGCGGTCACGAGCAGTACTTC

size: .
V: TRBV6-2/TRBV6-3
J: TRBJ2-1
D: TRBD2
CDR3: CASSYGLAGGPSYNEQFF
DNA: TGTGCCAGCAGTTACGGGCTAGCGGGAGGGCCATCCTACAATGAGCAGTTCTTC

size: few
V: TRBV7-2
J: TRBJ2-7
D: .
CDR3: CASSLAGSEQYF
DNA: TGTGCCAGCAGCCTTGCCGGGAGCGAGCAGTACTTC

size: many
V: TRBV2
J: TRBJ2-7
D: TRBD1
CDR3: CASSAGTGPYEQYF
DNA: TGTGCCAGCAGTGCCGGGACAGGGCCCTACGAGCAGTACTTC

size: many
V: TRBV19
J: TRBJ2-7
D: .
CDR3: CASSITRGGEQYF
DNA: TGTGCCAGTAGTATCACCAGGGGAGGCGAGCAGTACTTC

size: many
V: TRBV27
J: TRBJ2-6
D: .
CDR3: CASREAGANVLTF
DNA: TGTGCCAGCCGAGAGGCTGGGGCCAACGTCCTGACTTTC

size: few
V: TRBV5-4
J: TRBJ2-3
D: TRBD2
CDR3: CASSVPGKREGPTDTQYF
DNA: TGTGCCAGCAGCGTACCCGGAAAGCGGGAGGGCCCTACAGATACGCAGTATTTT

size: .
V: TRBV29-1
J: TRBJ2-5
D: TRBD1
CDR3: CSVSEGAAETQYF
DNA: TGCAGCGTTTCTGAGGGGGCGGCAGAGACCCAGTACTTC

size: many
V: TRBV3-1
J: TRBJ2-7
D: .
CDR3: CASSQGIGSYEQYF
DNA: TGTGCCAGCAGCCAAGGGATCGGCTCCTACGAGCAGTACTTC

size: .
V: TRBV5-6
J: TRBJ1-2
D: .
CDR3: CASSRTEYGYTF
DNA: TGTGCCAGCAGCCGGACAGAGTATGGCTACACCTTC

size: many
V: TRBV2
J: TRBJ1-1
D: TRBD1
CDR3: CASSEQTGTTEAFF
DNA: TGTGCCAGCAGTGAACAGACAGGGACCACTGAAGCTTTCTTT

size: .
V: TRBV20-1
J: TRBJ2-1
D: .
CDR3: CSARDGGPLNEQFF
DNA: TGCAGTGCTAGAGACGGAGGGCCGTTGAATGAGCAGTTCTTC

size: .
V: TRBV25-1
J: TRBJ2-1
D: TRBD2
CDR3: CASSLYGAGTAYNEQFF
DNA: TGTGCCAGCAGTCTCTACGGAGCGGGAACTGCCTACAATGAGCAGTTCTTC

size: .
V: TRBV28
J: TRBJ1-2
D: TRBD1
CDR3: CASSPQTGGRGYTF
DNA: TGTGCCAGCAGTCCACAGACAGGGGGGCGAGGCTACACCTTC

size: .
V: TRBV6-6
J: TRBJ2-1
D: .
CDR3: CASRISSDYNEQFF
DNA: TGTGCCAGCAGAATATCTAGCGACTACAATGAGCAGTTCTTC

size: .
V: TRBV6-5
J: TRBJ2-5
D: .
CDR3: CASSYLSGQGLETQYF
DNA: TGTGCCAGCAGTTACTTATCCGGGCAGGGGTTGGAGACCCAGTACTTC

size: many
V: TRBV12-3/TRBV12-4
J: TRBJ2-7
D: TRBD2
CDR3: CASSFRLALYEQYF
DNA: TGTGCCAGCAGCTTTCGACTAGCTCTCTACGAGCAGTACTTC

size: many
V: TRBV30
J: TRBJ2-5
D: TRBD2
CDR3: CAWSRLAGQETQYF
DNA: TGTGCCTGGAGTCGACTAGCGGGCCAAGAGACCCAGTACTTC

size: .
V: TRBV7-9
J: TRBJ2-5
D: .
CDR3: CASSLLGPRETQYF
DNA: TGTGCCAGCAGCTTACTGGGGCCCCGGGAGACCCAGTACTTC